A single T cell receptor beta chain is shown here with its context. The CDR3 spans 16 residues. Germline CDR1 is MDHEN and CDR2 is SYDVKM. The junction had 6 bases not matched to a gene; V was cut back by 1 base and J by 3 bases. This entry belongs to a study of OX40 agonist ivuxolimab in advanced cancers. Study at large: Patients were given ivuxolimab, an antibody that agonizes OX40 (CD134). Partial responses were seen in three patients, one with hepatocellular carcinoma and two with cutaneous melanoma.

Assay: immunoSEQ multiplex PCR; the TCRdb copy retains only in-frame clones and omits some. The sample records approximately 61,000 clones, about 89% being singletons. Any history of autoimmune disease or systemic immunosuppression disqualified patients. Cycle 7 day 1, cycle 4 day 1, and baseline were the timepoints at which blood was sampled. The origin of this receptor is an adult with an advanced solid tumor such as melanoma, head and neck, liver or kidney cancer. The chain is built from TRBV28 and TRBJ2-5, with TRBD2 identical over 9 bases. The specimen was CD4+ or CD8+ T cells sorted from blood, collected in a trial of the OX40 agonist ivuxolimab. The CDR3 reads CASSLLLAGQEETQYF. The DNA of the CDR3 is TGTGCCAGCAGTTTATTACTAGCGGGCCAAGAAGAGACCCAGTACTTC. The full variable domain, its missing parts supplied by reference TRBV28 and TRBJ2-5, is DVKVTQSSRYLVKRTGEKVFLECVQDMDHENMFWYRQDPGLGLRLIYFSYDVKMKEKGDIPEGYSVSREKKERFSLILESASTNQTSMYLCASSLLLAGQEETQYFGPGTRLLVL.